Following are 11 T cell receptor beta chains from one sample sequenced in a study of cytomegalovirus exposure and HLA in healthy donors. The PCR contained 60 Vbeta and 13 Jbeta primers. The data were produced by immunoSEQ multiplex PCR, yet TCRdb's version contains in-frame clones alone and is incomplete. This sample yields about 160,000 clones, of which approximately 80% are seen a single time; roughly 1.2% belongs to the top ten. Specimen: PBMCs. The receptors were sampled from a woman in her fifties or sixties in good health and CMV-seronegative.

V and J are TRBV9 and TRBJ2-2; 7 nucleotides agree with TRBD2. Germline assignment: CDR1 SGDLS and CDR2 YYNGEE. Trimming cost V 4 bases and J 2 bases; bases outside gene matches: 8. The CDR3 runs 16 residues. The CDR3 DNA reads as TGTGCCAGCAGCCCCCGGCTAGCGGTTAACACCGGGGAGCTGTTTTTT. Amino acids: CASSPRLAVNTGELFF. Full variable domain (missing parts from reference TRBV9 and TRBJ2-2): DSGVTQTPKHLITATGQRVTLRCSPRSGDLSVYWYQQSLDQGLQFLIQYYNGEERAKGNILERFSAQQFPDLHSELNLSSLELGDSALYFCASSPRLAVNTGELFFGEGSRLTVL.

As for this clone: The missing conserved phenylalanine or tryptophan at the end of this CDR3 makes a read error likely. The rearrangement joins TRBV6-1 to TRBJ2-7; 7 positions match TRBD2. Germline trimming cut 6 bases from V and 3 bases from J; bases unmatched to any gene: 8. The CDR3 length is 14 residues. Germline V gene data show CDR1 as MNHNS and CDR2 as SASEGT. CDR3 amino acids: CASRGGGRLYEQYL. The CDR3 region has the DNA TGTGCCAGCAGGGGCGGGGGACGACTCTACGAGCAGTACCTC.

The rearrangement links TRBV18 to TRBJ2-3, with D possibly being TRBD1 (6 bases). The CDR3 has 16 amino acids. Germline values: CDR1 KGHSH, CDR2 LQKENI. V was shortened by 0 bases and J by 0 bases, with 10 bases between the two germline ends. As DNA, the CDR3 is TGTGCCAGCTCACCACCGGGGGCAGCCAGCACAGATACGCAGTATTTT. As protein: CASSPPGAASTDTQYF.

The chain combines TRBV19 with TRBJ2-1, with TRBD2 as a possible D gene (7 bases). Germline CDR1 LNHDA, CDR2 SQIVND (reference sequence). Between the trimmed V and J ends, which lost 1 base and 8 bases, there was a span of 18 bases. The length of the CDR3 is 16 residues. The CDR3 coding sequence is TGTGCCAGTAGTATAGCATCTGGCGGGGGCTGGGATGAGCAGTTCTTC. Translated: CASSIASGGGWDEQFF.

This clone was seen a single time. The rearrangement links TRBV19 to TRBJ2-1; 7 positions agree with TRBD2. Losses at the gene ends were 5 bases for V and 8 bases for J; bases not matched to a gene: 12. The germline V gene has CDR1 LNHDA and CDR2 SQIVND (reference sequence). The length of the CDR3 is 15 residues. The CDR3 here is CASSLRTRGYDEQFF. Here the CDR3 DNA reads TGTGCCAGTAGTCTCCGGACTAGAGGATACGATGAGCAGTTCTTC.

The rearrangement links TRBV28 to TRBJ2-3; 9 bases match TRBD2. The germline CDR1 and CDR2 sequences are MDHEN and SYDVKM. The CDR3 runs to 16 residues. V lost 6 bases to trimming and J lost 2 bases; unmatched junction nucleotides: 9. CDR3 coding DNA: TGTGCCAGCAGCGCCGAGCTAGCGGGAAACACAGATACGCAGTATTTT. Translating it yields CASSAELAGNTDTQYF.

This clone was detected a few times. V is TRBV5-1 and J is TRBJ2-5; tentatively, D is TRBD1 (5 bases). CDR1 and CDR2 from the germline V gene are SGHRS and YFSETQ. V was pared by 0 bases and J by 3 bases, with 6 bases between. The CDR3 length is 13 residues. In DNA, the CDR3 is TGCGCCAGCAGCTTGGTAGGGGAAGAGACCCAGTACTTC. It specifies CASSLVGEETQYF.

V and J are TRBV25-1 and TRBJ2-5; D unclear. The J call may be faulty, since TRBJ2-7 better matches the DNA end. The CDR3 has 10 residues. Germline V gives CDR1 MGHDK, CDR2 SYGVNS. CDR3: CASSHYEQYF. The CDR3 nucleotides read TGTGCCAGCAGTCACTACGAGCAGTACTTC.

V gene TRBV5-1 combines with J gene TRBJ2-1, with D perhaps matching TRBD2 (6 bases). The V gene's germline CDR1 is SGHRS and CDR2 YFSETQ. The V end lost 4 bases, the J end lost 3 bases, and 11 bases lay between the germline ends. This CDR3 has 14 residues. In DNA form, the CDR3 reads TGCGCCAGCAGCCCTGCCGGGGGCTACAATGAGCAGTTCTTC. Translation: CASSPAGGYNEQFF. The complete variable domain, with remaining parts taken from reference TRBV5-1 and TRBJ2-1, reads KAGVTQTPRYLIKTRGQQVTLSCSPISGHRSVSWYQQTPGQGLQFLFEYFSETQRNKGNFPGRFSGRQFSNSRSEMNVSTLELGDSALYLCASSPAGGYNEQFFGPGTRLTVL.

As concerns this clone: Different DNA sequences within this sample yield the same CDR3. The rearrangement joins TRBV5-1 to TRBJ1-2; TRBD1 matches 9 bases. J lost 8 bases, V lost 1 base, and 3 bases had no gene match. The CDR3 runs to 13 residues. Germline CDR1 and CDR2: SGHRS and YFSETQ. The CDR3 nucleotides are TGCGCCAGCAGCTTGCGGACAGGGGTCGGCTACACCTTC. Translating gives CASSLRTGVGYTF.

The chain joins TRBV19 to TRBJ2-5; 7 nucleotides match TRBD1. V shed 5 bases and J 5 bases; nucleotides not matched to a gene: 8. The CDR3 spans 14 residues. The germline V gene has CDR1 LNHDA and CDR2 SQIVND (reference sequence). CDR3: CASSRRQGGETQYF. The CDR3 nucleotides read TGTGCCAGTAGTCGGAGACAGGGTGGGGAGACCCAGTACTTC. Full variable domain (remainder filled in from reference TRBV19 and TRBJ2-5): DGGITQSPKYLFRKEGQNVTLSCEQNLNHDAMYWYRQDPGQGLRLIYYSQIVNDFQKGDIAEGYSVSREKKESFPLTVTSAQKNPTAFYLCASSRRQGGETQYFGPGTRLLVL.